This TCR beta chain was identified in a study of neoadjuvant nivolumab and ipilimumab in lung cancer (dated by TCRdb to the early 2020s). The study in broad terms: Intravenous nivolumab was dosed at 3 mg/kg on days 1, 15 and 29, and in the combination arm ipilimumab 1 mg/kg was added on day 1 only. The primary endpoint of the trial was the rate of major pathologic response (MPR) in the intention-to-treat population of each study arm. A total of roughly 46 patients with operable NSCLC were treated in the trial, with about 23 randomized to nivolumab monotherapy and roughly 20 randomized to nivolumab plus ipilimumab. TCR repertoires in pretherapy (baseline) peripheral blood were compared with TCR repertoires in tumors resected at surgery after neoadjuvant immune checkpoint blockade. Matched pretherapy and resected tumor pairs were analyzed for seven patients, of whom four received nivolumab and three received nivolumab plus ipilimumab. Points the paper makes about the study in general: TCR richness and clonality were greater in resected tumors than in tumor-adjacent uninvolved lung, and increases were seen in more dual-therapy-treated tumors. TCR sequencing was performed in a small number of samples. Pretherapy blood TCR richness correlated positively with richness in tumors resected after neoadjuvant therapy (Spearman R ~ 0.8). From pretherapy to surgery, increases in tumor T-cell richness and clonality were observed in three of three dual-therapy tumors but in only two of four nivolumab-treated tumors. No significant correlation was found between TCR clonality and pathologic tumor regression, and only a single major-pathologic-response sample was available for the analysis of TCR clonality versus pathologic tumor regression.

As encoded in the germline V gene, CDR1 is SNHLY while CDR2 is FYNNEI. Between the V and J ends, shortened by 4 bases and 2 bases respectively, the junction contains 3 bases. The CDR3 starts with the cysteine, ends with the phenylalanine, and has 13 residues. Of all the DNA, just the CDR3 is kept, 39 bases in frame from base 1. A note on this clone: Its antigen is not yet known. No base quality information exists; no much larger clone differs at one position.

Read against the paper, the sample's time point label means: at surgical resection after neoadjuvant nivolumab +/- ipilimumab. Samples were obtained from the phase 2 randomized NEOSTAR trial, in which neoadjuvant nivolumab or nivolumab plus ipilimumab followed by surgery was tested in operable NSCLC. The receptor library was made with the immunoSEQ multiplex PCR assay. The original pipeline was this. Richness and clonality were used to summarize the repertoires, and clones that significantly expanded or contracted between pre- and post-therapy samples were identified. This is the immuneACCESS table as TCRdb keeps it, with only in-frame sequences that have V and J called. A part of the clones is gone; compared with another copy, unresolved V genes explain less than half, and the rest is unexplained. From that table come the V and J calls and clone size; the DNA was used to work out D and trimming. For this sample there are approximately 29,000 clones; less than 95% appear just once. Around 5% of the sample is held by the ten biggest clonotypes.

The sequencing used peripheral blood, collected after neoadjuvant nivolumab, alone or with ipilimumab, at or shortly before surgery. This clonotype was sampled from an adult with non-small cell lung cancer. The sequence is built from TRBV2 and TRBJ2-6, with no confidently assigned D gene. The DNA sequence is TGTGCCAGCAGTGGAACTGGGGCCAACGTCCTGACTTTC. The encoded protein is CASSGTGANVLTF.